The 3 T cell receptor beta chains in this list originate from one sample, sequenced in a study of regulatory T cells in long-lasting Graves disease. Sample time point: newly diagnosed GD, antithyroid drugs for less than 3 months. PBMCs provided the RNA from which the TCR library was made. With iRepertoire HTBI primers and Arm-PCR of CDR3 regions, TCR beta libraries were built. TCRdb reprocessed the multiplex PCR reads with MiXCR, giving one entry per CDR3 protein. The table records roughly 400,000 distinct CDR3 sequences, less than 20% of them present only once. These records were also assigned to another study, of T cells in Graves' hyperthyroidism and ophthalmopathy.

The sequences come from peripheral blood mononuclear cells (PBMCs), collected at new diagnosis, from a patient treated with antithyroid drugs. The origin of the receptors is a woman aged 18-30 years with Graves disease.

A word on this clonotype: This probably arose from a read error, given a far larger clone one base away. The chain couples TRBV7-2 to TRBJ2-3; 8 nucleotides line up with TRBD2. The J call may be incorrect, as the DNA end agrees better with TRBJ2-1. This CDR3 has 15 residues. CDR1 SGHTA and CDR2 FQGNSA come from the germline V gene. This CDR3 is CASSLLTGGPREQFF. The CDR3 DNA reads TGTGCCAGCAGTTTGCTGACGGGAGGGCCGCGAGAGCAGTTCTTC.

This clonotype was recorded a few times. The V gene is TRBV9, the J gene TRBJ2-6; D possibly corresponds to TRBD1 (6 bases). V was pared by 4 bases and J by 0 bases, with 11 bases between. The CDR3 length is 16 residues. Germline V gene data show CDR1 as SGDLS and CDR2 as YYNGEE. The CDR3 here is CASSTGHLSGANVLTF. As DNA, the CDR3 is TGTGCCAGCAGCACGGGACATCTCTCTGGGGCCAACGTCCTGACTTTC.

This clonotype came up many times. The chain carries TRBV7-8 and TRBJ1-2, with D possibly matching TRBD1 (6 bases). V was clipped by 0 bases and J by 3 bases, with 23 bases between them. This CDR3 is built from 19 residues. Per germline, CDR1 SGHVS and CDR2 FQNEAQ. The CDR3 here is CASSLAHRVGPVNYYGYTF. The CDR3 DNA reads TGTGCCAGCAGCTTAGCCCACAGGGTTGGACCCGTGAACTACTATGGCTACACCTTC.